The subject of this entry is one T cell receptor beta chain. The antigen remains unidentified. Amplification used 52 TRBV primers and 13 TRBJ primers. Repertoires were generated with immunoSEQ multiplex PCR, while TCRdb's copy carries only in-frame clones and drops some. The profile shows some 10,000 clones, 84% of them singletons. This sample is part of a study of regulatory T cells. Study-wide results and caveats: Regulatory T cells showed the strongest V-J pair restriction and V/J gene skewing among patient repertoires.

This CDR3 spans 14 amino acids. Trimming stripped 8 bases from V and 4 bases from J, with 18 bases between. Per germline, CDR1 MNHNS and CDR2 SASEGT. Sequences were obtained from CD8+ T cells sorted from blood. The chain combines TRBV6-1 with TRBJ2-7; tentative D call: TRBD1 (6 bases). This receptor was identified in a person aged 18-29 years with CD3G deficiency. The CDR3 nucleotides are TGTGCCAGCGGGGATCCGGGACACCGGTACGAGCAGTACTTC. It specifies CASGDPGHRYEQYF.